These T cell receptor beta chains were read from a single sample in a study of blood T cell repertoires in COVID-19. The table came from immunoSEQ multiplex PCR; TCRdb's copy has only in-frame clones and leaves some out. Of approximately 260,000 clones listed, more than 60% are singletons. Sequencing was done on a sample of peripheral blood. These receptors were obtained from a woman aged 40-49 years with active or convalescent COVID-19. Both conserved end residues are part of each CDR3.

CDR3 protein,J gene,V gene
CASRWAANTGELFF,TRBJ2-2,TRBV27
CASSLRMGQGANEQFF,TRBJ2-1,TRBV9
CASSLIGSTDTQYF,TRBJ2-3,TRBV28
CAWSWSGGVDTQYF,TRBJ2-3,TRBV30
CASRPEDGYTF,TRBJ1-2,TRBV7-2
CASSLAGDTEAFF,TRBJ1-1,TRBV5-1
CATSSRDRFSPLHF,TRBJ1-6,TRBV15
CASTNPIPLAGVLSGANVLTF,TRBJ2-6,TRBV19
CSVSDSRSYGYTF,TRBJ1-2,TRBV29-1
CASSYNTGELFF,TRBJ2-2,TRBV3-1/TRBV3-2
CASSIGPRGSNQPQHF,TRBJ1-5,TRBV19
CASSGTGGLRTEAFF,TRBJ1-1,TRBV19
CATSGGGRSNQPQHF,TRBJ1-5,TRBV15
CASSLTSGTGTTEAFF,TRBJ1-1,TRBV7-9
CASSYARAPPLHF,TRBJ1-6,TRBV6-5
CASSEYFFRTGKEKLFF,TRBJ1-4,TRBV25-1
CASSSKLAASYNEQFF,TRBJ2-1,TRBV7-3
CASAGPSSYNEQFF,TRBJ2-1,TRBV28
CSVERGGGTEAFF,TRBJ1-1,TRBV29-1
CASSSGGANSPLHF,TRBJ1-6,TRBV11-3
CASSLSRGYNEKLFF,TRBJ1-4,TRBV5-1
CASSFHRGDNSPLHF,TRBJ1-6,TRBV5-1
CASSLVPSGVYQETQYF,TRBJ2-5,TRBV5-6
CGTGQALYGYTF,TRBJ1-2,TRBV28
CASARGAGEGELFF,TRBJ2-2,TRBV5-4
CASTSQASSYNSPLHF,TRBJ1-6,TRBV19
CASSTRATGNEKLFF,TRBJ1-4,TRBV11-2
CSVANSTGGFGQPQHF,TRBJ1-5,TRBV29-1
CASSLLNRGAQETQYF,TRBJ2-5,TRBV3-1/TRBV3-2
CASSFAGRSTDTQYF,TRBJ2-3,TRBV7-9
CASSPGGLVMNTEAFF,TRBJ1-1,TRBV3-1/TRBV3-2
CASSKQGAETYGYTF,TRBJ1-2,TRBV19
CASKETVTNYGYTF,TRBJ1-2,TRBV2
CASSLSGGADEQFF,TRBJ2-1,TRBV3-1/TRBV3-2
CASSVGALAGGTDTQYF,TRBJ2-3,TRBV9
CAWSPGRPDYTF,TRBJ1-2,TRBV30
CASSLTGSGTEAFF,TRBJ1-1,TRBV7-9
CASASGGGTGELFF,TRBJ2-2,TRBV10-1